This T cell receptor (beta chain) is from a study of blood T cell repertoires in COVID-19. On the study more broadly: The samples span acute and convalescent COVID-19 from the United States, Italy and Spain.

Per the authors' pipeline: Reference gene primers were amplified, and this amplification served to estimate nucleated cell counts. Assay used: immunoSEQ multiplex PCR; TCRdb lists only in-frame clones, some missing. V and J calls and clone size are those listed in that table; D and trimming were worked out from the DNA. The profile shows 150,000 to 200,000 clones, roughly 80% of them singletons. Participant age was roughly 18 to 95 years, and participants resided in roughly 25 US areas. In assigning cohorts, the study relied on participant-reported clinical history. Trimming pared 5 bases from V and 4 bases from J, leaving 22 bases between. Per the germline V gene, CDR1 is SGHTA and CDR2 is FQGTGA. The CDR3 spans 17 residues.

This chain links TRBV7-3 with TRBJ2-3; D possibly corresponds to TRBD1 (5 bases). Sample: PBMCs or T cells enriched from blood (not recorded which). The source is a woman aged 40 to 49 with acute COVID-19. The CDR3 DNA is TGTGCCAGCAGCCGACAGTCGGACGGAACTTTTGCAGATACGCAGTATTTT. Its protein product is CASSRQSDGTFADTQYF.